Sequencing of this T cell receptor (beta chain) was carried out in a study of tumor and adjacent non-tumor tissue in lung cancer (dated by TCRdb to 2016 to 2019). About the study as a whole: Of the cohort, around eleven patients had adenocarcinoma, 2 had squamous cell carcinoma and 1 had small cell lung cancer. Among the approximately 15 patients, ages ranged from roughly 30 to 85 years, around 10 were men and 5 were women, and disease was TNM stage I to III. In total, sequencing yielded 125,075,908 productive TCRbeta reads, which works out to an average of approximately 4.2 million reads per sample. The study compared bulk TCRbeta repertoires from lung tumor tissue and matched distant non-tumor lung tissue of approximately 15 lung cancer patients. For each patient, one tumor sample and one normal lung sample were taken, giving under 35 paired specimens that underwent TCRbeta CDR3 sequencing.

CDR1 and CDR2, looked up from the germline V gene, are SGHNT and YENEEA. From the cysteine through the phenylalanine, the CDR3 covers 14 amino acids. The read is trimmed to its CDR3 DNA, 42 bases read in frame from base 1. RNA was extracted from bulk unsorted tissue and checked for quality with a NanoDrop ND-1000 and an Agilent 2100. The donors were newly diagnosed lung cancer patients admitted for thoracic surgery in China from August to November 2014 who had not received prior chemotherapy. Anyone who had undergone radiotherapy or chemotherapy before, or who had another cancer at the same time, was left out of the study. Surgical tissue pieces of roughly 1-2.2 cm3 were preserved in RNAlater solution and were kept at -80 degrees C until use. Library method: multiplex PCR. These reads were obtained on an Illumina HiSeq 2500. TCRbeta libraries were constructed through three rounds of nested PCR with primers (Table S4) according to protocols modified from ARM-PCR. Before sequencing, PCR products of 200-500 bp were excised from the gel and purified with the QIAquick gel extraction kit. As for how the authors treated the data: Reads were cleaned using Trimmomatic, were merged into complete CDR3 sequences using FLASH, and were assigned to V(D)J germline segments using MiTCR. VDJtools was used to compute clonal diversity as the inverse Simpson's index. Productive reads were defined as in-frame sequences without a premature stop codon. The public reads were reanalyzed by TCRdb: fastp trimming at Q25, MiXCR alignment, in-frame beta chains only. CDR3 protein duplicates are merged, each entry listing the most common genes and DNA. The V and J calls reflect TCRdb's pipeline rather than the authors' work. The table for this sample lists under 250,000 distinct CDR3 sequences; 60% to 75% of them were counted only once. In total, the top ten clones hold under 30% of the sample.

On the study overall, not on this receptor specifically: Because peripheral blood was not sequenced, the blood TCRbeta repertoires of the lung cancer patients in the study went unexamined. TCR diversity (inverse Simpson) was significantly higher in tumor than in normal lung tissue (431.37 vs 166.20, P = 0.0075, Mann-Whitney U test). The sequencing platform is not named in the methods, and unique molecular identifiers are not mentioned. The top 100 clones made up a significantly larger cumulative share of the repertoire in normal lung than in tumor tissue. Younger patients had significantly higher TCR diversity, and higher tumor TCR diversity was associated with shorter overall and disease-free survival. Only around 15 patients were included in the cohort, and the need for larger samples and more detailed clinical data was noted by the authors.

A note on this clonotype: Its antigen target is currently unknown. Its ends do not fully match the called genes, so a read error is possible.

Recombination joined TRBV11-3 with TRBJ1-2, with the D gene too uncertain to name. The sequenced material came from lung tumor tissue. This clonotype was obtained from a man between 60 and 75 years old with non-small cell lung cancer. The encoded CDR3 is CASSLAGLPYGYTF. The DNA sequence is as follows: TGTGCCAGCAGCTTAGCCGGACTCCCCTATGGCTACACCTTT.